The 22 T cell receptor beta chains given below trace back to one sample, sequenced in a study of T-cell memory formation after mild COVID-19. TCRdb re-analysed the 5' RACE reads in MiXCR, keeping a single row per CDR3 protein. The table includes 40,000 to 60,000 distinct CDR3 sequences, around 7.3% detected once. The sequencing input was PBMCs or a T cell subset sorted from them (not recorded which). The receptor set was obtained from a man aged 18 to 29 who had mild COVID-19 (a few samples of this study predate the infection). Cell type and time point are not known.

This clonotype was recorded a few times. This CDR3 reads CASSQPPNTEAFF. In DNA, the CDR3 is TGTGCCAGCAGCCAACCCCCGAACACTGAAGCTTTCTTT. The gene calls are TRBV4-2 and TRBJ1-1; D gene unclear. V was clipped by 2 bases and J by 1 base, with 5 bases between them. Germline V gene lookup returns CDR1 LGHNA and CDR2 YNFKEQ. This CDR3 region has 13 residues.

This clonotype occurred many times. The rearrangement uses TRBV29-1 and TRBJ2-5; 7 bases match TRBD2. V lost 0 bases, J lost 2 bases, and 6 bases stayed unmatched. The CDR3 totals 15 residues. CDR1 SQVTM and CDR2 ANQGSEA come from the germline V gene. The CDR3 nucleotides are TGCAGCGTTGAAGAAGGGCGGGGGAATCAAGAGACCCAGTACTTC. Its protein product is CSVEEGRGNQETQYF.

V gene TRBV28 combines with J gene TRBJ2-4, with 9 bases fitting TRBD1. J gave up 6 bases and V 5 bases, and 8 bases lay outside the gene matches. Per germline, CDR1 MDHEN and CDR2 SYDVKM. The CDR3 length is 15 residues. The CDR3 sequence is CASSRSTTGGNIQYF. DNA for the CDR3: TGTGCCAGCAGTAGATCAACGACAGGGGGAAACATTCAGTACTTC. Supplemented by reference TRBV28 and TRBJ2-4, the full variable domain reads DVKVTQSSRYLVKRTGEKVFLECVQDMDHENMFWYRQDPGLGLRLIYFSYDVKMKEKGDIPEGYSVSREKKERFSLILESASTNQTSMYLCASSRSTTGGNIQYFGAGTRLSVL.

V gene TRBV12-3 or TRBV12-4 combines with J gene TRBJ2-3, with D perhaps given as TRBD1 or TRBD2 (7 bases each). This CDR3 comprises 14 residues. V shed 5 bases and J shed 5 bases, with 14 bases lying between them. CDR3 region: CASSHTGEGDTQYF. The CDR3 DNA is TGTGCCAGCAGTCATACAGGGGAGGGAGATACGCAGTATTTT.

This clonotype occurred a few times. The chain links TRBV6-5 to TRBJ1-2, with D unclear. There are 14 residues in the CDR3. Trimming pared 6 bases from V and 6 bases from J, leaving 17 bases between. The germline gives CDR1 MNHEY, CDR2 SVGAGI. CDR3 coding DNA: TGTGCCAGCAGCCCGAGTACGTTTCGGGATGGCTACACCTTC. It yields the protein CASSPSTFRDGYTF.

This clonotype has a handful of counts. This rearrangement joins TRBV7-8 to TRBJ2-1; 9 bases map to TRBD2. CDR1 and CDR2 from the germline V gene are SGHVS and FQNEAQ. The CDR3 is made up of 17 amino acids. Trimming at V came to 1 base and at J to 2 bases, leaving 6 bases not matched to a gene. CDR3 nucleotides: TGTGCCAGCAGCTTAGAGTGGCGGGGGGGCCCCTACAATGAGCAGTTCTTC. It codes for CASSLEWRGGPYNEQFF.

A few counts support this clonotype. V and J are TRBV19 and TRBJ2-1; no definite D call. Germline V gives CDR1 LNHDA, CDR2 SQIVND (reference sequence). The CDR3 covers 15 residues. V lost 0 bases and J 0 bases, leaving 6 bases between the germline ends. This chain's CDR3 is CASSIEARSYNEQFF. The CDR3 DNA reads TGTGCCAGTAGTATAGAAGCACGCTCCTACAATGAGCAGTTCTTC.

This clonotype was counted only a few times. The V call is TRBV7-2, the J call TRBJ1-3; D call uncertain. The CDR3 is 15 amino acids. Looked up from germline, CDR1 is SGHTA and CDR2 is FQGNSA. Trimming removed 5 bases at V and 2 bases at J, with 13 bases between. The CDR3 spells CASSRTAAAGNTIYF. In nucleotides, the CDR3 is TGTGCCAGCAGCCGGACGGCAGCAGCTGGAAACACCATATATTTT.

This clonotype was recorded at least ten times. The chain combines TRBV29-1 with TRBJ2-1; D ambiguous. The V and J ends lost 7 bases and 0 bases respectively, with 10 bases between them. Per the germline V gene, CDR1 is SQVTM and CDR2 is ANQGSEA. CDR3 length: 13 residues. The CDR3 loop is CSGGSSSYNEQFF. CDR3 in DNA: TGCAGCGGTGGATCCAGCTCCTACAATGAGCAGTTCTTC.

The V gene is TRBV20-1, the J gene TRBJ2-7, with 10 bases lining up with TRBD1. CDR1 is DFQATT and CDR2 is SNEGSKA in the germline V gene (reference sequence). The CDR3 loop spans 14 amino acids. The junction had 7 bases not matched to a gene; V was cut back by 3 bases and J by 5 bases. The CDR3 nucleotides read TGCAGTGCTAGCCTCCCAGACAGGGGGCACGAGCAGTACTTC. Encoded protein: CSASLPDRGHEQYF.

At least ten counts were recorded for this clonotype. The V gene is TRBV20-1, the J gene TRBJ1-1; D not certain. The length of the CDR3 is 12 residues. In germline, CDR1 is DFQATT, CDR2 SNEGSKA (reference sequence). V was trimmed by 3 bases and J by 2 bases, leaving 7 bases between them. The CDR3: CSASDVNTEAFF. The CDR3, as DNA: TGCAGTGCTAGTGATGTTAACACTGAAGCTTTCTTT.

The rearrangement links TRBV11-2 to TRBJ1-4; D unclear. The length of the CDR3 is 13 residues. The V and J ends lost 2 bases and 7 bases respectively, with 8 bases between them. Per the germline V gene, CDR1 is SGHAT and CDR2 is FQNNGV. The CDR3 nucleotides read TGTGCCAGCAGCTTACTCTCCACTGAAAAACTGTTTTTT. This codes for CASSLLSTEKLFF.

The chain uses TRBV20-1 and TRBJ1-2; D might be TRBD1 (5 bases). Trimming stripped 5 bases from V and 4 bases from J, with 23 bases between. CDR3 length: 16 residues. Germline assignment: CDR1 DFQATT and CDR2 SNEGSKA (reference sequence). CDR3: CSALDQGRFSTYGYTF. CDR3 bases: TGCAGTGCTTTGGACCAGGGCCGATTCTCCACCTATGGCTACACCTTC.

This clonotype was detected many times. V and J are TRBV11-2 and TRBJ2-3; D not certain. The germline V and J ends were trimmed by 1 base and 1 base, with 3 bases remaining between them. CDR3 length: 13 residues. CDR1 SGHAT and CDR2 FQNNGV come from the germline V gene. The CDR3 loop reads CASSLGGTDTQYF. The CDR3 coding sequence is TGTGCCAGCAGCTTAGGGGGCACAGATACGCAGTATTTT.

This clonotype was counted many times. V and J are TRBV12-3 or TRBV12-4 and TRBJ2-2; 10 nucleotides agree with TRBD2. This CDR3 comprises 15 residues. V trimming: 11 bases; J trimming: 3 bases; junction bases outside the gene matches: 9. The CDR3 loop is CAARERGGDTGELFF. The CDR3 DNA follows: TGTGCCGCCCGAGAGCGGGGGGGCGACACCGGGGAGCTGTTTTTT.

This clonotype was counted many times. The J gene is TRBJ2-5, the V gene TRBV6-5; D gene ambiguous. There are 15 residues in the CDR3. Trimming cost V 4 bases and J 0 bases, with 12 bases left between them. Germline assignment: CDR1 MNHEY and CDR2 SVGAGI. As DNA, the CDR3 is TGTGCCAGCAGTTTGGCTGCGACGTACCAAGAGACCCAGTACTTC. It translates to CASSLAATYQETQYF.

This clonotype was seen more than once but under ten times. V usage is TRBV15 and J usage is TRBJ2-7, with D possibly called TRBD1 or TRBD2 (5 bases each). The CDR3 sequence is 14 residues long. V lost 5 bases to trimming and J lost 7 bases, with 18 bases between them. The germline gives CDR1 LNHNV, CDR2 YYDKDF (reference sequence). CDR3: CATSRRQFGAEQYV. CDR3 bases: TGTGCCACCAGCCGACGGCAATTCGGGGCAGAGCAGTACGTC.

In its sample, this clonotype was seen once. The gene calls are TRBV11-1 and TRBJ1-2; no reliable D call. The V and J ends lost 4 bases and 0 bases respectively, with 12 bases between them. Per germline, CDR1 SGHAT and CDR2 FQDESV (reference sequence). This CDR3 has 15 amino acids. The CDR3 sequence: CASSSLRYTNYGYTF. For the CDR3, the DNA is TGTGCCAGCAGCTCCCTCAGGTACACTAACTATGGCTACACCTTC.

This chain uses TRBV2 with TRBJ1-5; possibly TRBD1 for D (6 bases). Looked up from germline, CDR1 is SNHLY and CDR2 is FYNNEI. CDR3 length equals 13 residues. V lost 7 bases, J lost 11 bases, and 18 bases lay in between. The CDR3 spells CASMTTGTSTQHF. CDR3 nucleotides: TGTGCCAGCATGACCACAGGGACATCTACCCAGCATTTT.

This clonotype was seen ten or more times. This chain uses TRBV20-1 with TRBJ2-3; D is undetermined. This CDR3 has 12 amino acids. Trimming removed 3 bases at V and 4 bases at J, with 8 bases between. Germline CDR1 DFQATT, CDR2 SNEGSKA (reference sequence). The CDR3 sequence: CSASPGPDTQYF. The CDR3, as DNA: TGCAGTGCTAGCCCCGGGCCAGATACGCAGTATTTT.

The chain employs TRBV29-1 and TRBJ1-6, with TRBD1 matching 8 bases. This CDR3 is built from 13 residues. Looked up from germline, CDR1 is SQVTM and CDR2 is ANQGSEA. With V trimmed by 6 bases and J by 10 bases, 8 bases remained unmatched. The chain's CDR3 is CSVAQGARSPLHF. DNA for the CDR3: TGCAGCGTGGCCCAGGGGGCACGGTCACCCCTCCACTTT.

CDR3 residues: CASSPTGEEDYGYTF. CDR3 in DNA: TGTGCCAGCTCACCTACGGGGGAGGAGGACTATGGCTACACCTTC. The V and J genes are TRBV18 and TRBJ1-2, with a tentative D call TRBD1 (5 bases). The V end was cut by 3 bases, the J end by 3 bases, with 14 bases between. This CDR3 has 15 amino acids. Germline CDR1 KGHSH, CDR2 LQKENI.